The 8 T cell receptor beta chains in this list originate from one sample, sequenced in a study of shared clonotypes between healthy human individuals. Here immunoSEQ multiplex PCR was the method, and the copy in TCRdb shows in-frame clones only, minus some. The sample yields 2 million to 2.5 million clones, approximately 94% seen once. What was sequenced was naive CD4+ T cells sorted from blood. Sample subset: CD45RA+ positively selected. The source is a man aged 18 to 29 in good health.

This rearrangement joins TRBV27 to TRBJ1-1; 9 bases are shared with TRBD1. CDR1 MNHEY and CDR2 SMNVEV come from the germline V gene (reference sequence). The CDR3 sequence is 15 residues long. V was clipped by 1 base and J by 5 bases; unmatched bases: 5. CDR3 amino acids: CASSLWTGDKTEAFF. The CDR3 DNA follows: TGTGCCAGCAGTTTATGGACAGGGGATAAGACTGAAGCTTTCTTT.

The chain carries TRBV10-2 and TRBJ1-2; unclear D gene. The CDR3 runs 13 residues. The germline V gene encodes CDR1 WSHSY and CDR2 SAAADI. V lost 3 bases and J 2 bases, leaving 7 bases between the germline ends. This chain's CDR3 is CASSDGKNYGYTF. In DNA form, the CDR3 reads TGCGCCAGCAGTGACGGCAAGAACTATGGCTACACCTTC.

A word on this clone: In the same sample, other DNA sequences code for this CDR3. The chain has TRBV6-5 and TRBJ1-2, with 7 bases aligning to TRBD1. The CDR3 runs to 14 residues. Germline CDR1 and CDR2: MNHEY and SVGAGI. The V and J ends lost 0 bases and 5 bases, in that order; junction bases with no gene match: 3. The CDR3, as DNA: TGTGCCAGCAGTTACTCGAGACAGGGTTATGGCTACACCTTC. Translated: CASSYSRQGYGYTF.

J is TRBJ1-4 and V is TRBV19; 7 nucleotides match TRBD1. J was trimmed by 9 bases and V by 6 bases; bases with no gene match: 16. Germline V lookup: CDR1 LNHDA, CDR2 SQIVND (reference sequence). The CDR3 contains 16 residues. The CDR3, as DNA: TGTGCCAGTAGCCCAGGACAGGCTGACGGAGGTAAAAAACTGTTTTTT. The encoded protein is CASSPGQADGGKKLFF.

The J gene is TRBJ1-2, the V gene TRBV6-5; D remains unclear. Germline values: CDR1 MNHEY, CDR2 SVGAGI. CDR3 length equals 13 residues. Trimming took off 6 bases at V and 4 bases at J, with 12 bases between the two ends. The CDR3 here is CASSPTQSYGYTF. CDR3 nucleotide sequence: TGTGCCAGCAGCCCAACCCAGAGCTATGGCTACACCTTC.

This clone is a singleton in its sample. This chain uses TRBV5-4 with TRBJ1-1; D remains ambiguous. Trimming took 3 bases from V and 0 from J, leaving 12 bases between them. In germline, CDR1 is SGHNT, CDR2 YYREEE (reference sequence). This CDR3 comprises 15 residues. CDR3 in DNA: TGTGCCAGCAGCTCTTCCGACATTATGAACACTGAAGCTTTCTTT. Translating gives CASSSSDIMNTEAFF.

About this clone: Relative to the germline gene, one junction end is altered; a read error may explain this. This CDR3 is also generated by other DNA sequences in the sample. Written as DNA, the CDR3 is TGTGCTAGCAGCTCCGGGTACCAAGAGACCCAGTACTTC. The encoded protein is CASSSGYQETQYF. This rearrangement joins TRBV7-7 to TRBJ2-5, with unresolved D. The CDR3 spans 13 residues. CDR1 SSHAT and CDR2 FNYEAQ come from the germline V gene (reference sequence).

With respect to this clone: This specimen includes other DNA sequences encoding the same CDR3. CDR3 loop: CASSSRQGSNSPLHF. The CDR3, as DNA: TGTGCCAGCAGCTCCAGACAGGGAAGTAATTCACCCCTCCACTTT. J is TRBJ1-6 and V is TRBV7-9, with 7 bases matching TRBD1. CDR1 is SEHNR and CDR2 is FQNEAQ in the germline V gene (reference sequence). J lost 6 bases, V lost 4 bases, and 6 bases had no gene match. The CDR3 consists of 15 residues.